Sequencing of this T cell receptor beta chain was carried out in a study of blood T cell repertoires in COVID-19. Background on the study: Sample material is recorded as cDNA or gDNA derived from T cells, B-cell-depleted T cells, or PBMCs.

The count of this clone is one. Germline V gene data show CDR1 as MDHEN and CDR2 as SYDVKM. V was clipped by 4 bases and J by 7 bases; unmatched bases: 6. The CDR3 covers 15 residues. TCRdb's table, derived via immunoSEQ multiplex PCR, lists solely in-frame clones and lacks some. The table has approximately 130,000 clones, roughly 86% seen once; the top ten hold 9.5% to 15%. Specimen: peripheral blood. The chain joins TRBV28 to TRBJ1-6; 8 nucleotides agree with TRBD1. This TCR was recovered from a human donor in a cohort sampled during active COVID-19. CDR3 sequence: CASSSQGAENSPLHF. CDR3 DNA sequence: TGTGCCAGCAGTTCTCAGGGGGCGGAGAATTCACCCCTCCACTTT. The whole variable domain, remainder taken from reference TRBV28 and TRBJ1-6, is DVKVTQSSRYLVKRTGEKVFLECVQDMDHENMFWYRQDPGLGLRLIYFSYDVKMKEKGDIPEGYSVSREKKERFSLILESASTNQTSMYLCASSSQGAENSPLHFGNGTRLTVT.